These 2 T cell receptor beta chains originate from one sample sequenced in a study of blood T cell repertoires in COVID-19. Data came from immunoSEQ multiplex PCR; TCRdb stores just in-frame clones and leaves some out. The sample records tens of thousands of clones, around 87% being singletons. The sample taken for sequencing was peripheral blood. The receptors originated from a human donor in a cohort sampled during active COVID-19.

The V gene is TRBV27, the J gene TRBJ2-3; TRBD2 aligns across 10 bases. The CDR3 has 15 amino acids. The J segment lost 2 bases and the V segment lost 10 bases, leaving 9 bases of the junction unmatched. Germline values: CDR1 MNHEY, CDR2 SMNVEV (reference sequence). The CDR3 DNA reads as TGTGCCACCACGCTAGCGGGGGAGCCCACAGATACGCAGTATTTT. It codes for CATTLAGEPTDTQYF.

This clone was seen once. The chain has TRBV19 and TRBJ1-2, with TRBD1 identical over 7 bases. The germline V gene has CDR1 LNHDA and CDR2 SQIVND (reference sequence). V gave up 1 base and J gave up 4 bases; unmatched junction bases: 9. This CDR3 contains 16 residues. The CDR3 here is CASSIVAQGDLYGYTF. CDR3 sequence (DNA): TGTGCCAGTAGTATAGTGGCGCAGGGGGACCTCTATGGCTACACCTTC. Full variable domain (rest looked up from reference TRBV19 and TRBJ1-2): DGGITQSPKYLFRKEGQNVTLSCEQNLNHDAMYWYRQDPGQGLRLIYYSQIVNDFQKGDIAEGYSVSREKKESFPLTVTSAQKNPTAFYLCASSIVAQGDLYGYTFGSGTRLTVV.